Shown below are 16 T cell receptor beta chains from a single sample sequenced in a study of blood T cells in healthy people across ages. For the second PCR, which ran for roughly 7 to 11 cycles, a sample-barcoded 5' primer and a J-beta primer mix were used. TCRdb ran MiXCR on the 5' RACE reads and lists one entry per CDR3 protein. This sample yields hundreds of thousands of distinct CDR3 sequences, of which under 30% are seen a single time; 15% to 17% belongs to the top ten. Sequencing used blood. The receptors here all came from an elderly woman in good health.

As regards this clonotype: A much larger clone is a single base away; this may be a read error. CDR3 sequence reads: CASSPAGGSETQFF. The CDR3 region has the DNA TGTGCCAGCTCACCTGCGGGGGGGTCAGAGACCCAGTTCTTC. The J gene is TRBJ2-1, the V gene TRBV18; TRBD2 matches 9 bases. V trimming: 3 bases; J trimming: 13 bases; junction bases outside the gene matches: 10. Germline-derived CDR1 and CDR2 are KGHSH and LQKENI. The CDR3 totals 14 residues.

This clonotype showed up just a few times. This chain uses TRBV18 with TRBJ2-7, with TRBD1 as a possible D gene (6 bases). The germline V gene encodes CDR1 KGHSH and CDR2 LQKENI. The CDR3 totals 13 residues. Trimming removed 2 bases from V and 3 bases from J, with 8 bases in between. CDR3 DNA sequence: TGTGCCAGCTCACCAAACAGGGTCTACGAGCAGTACTTC. Its protein is CASSPNRVYEQYF.

This chain connects TRBV24-1 to TRBJ2-5; maybe TRBD1 (6 bases). Germline CDR1 reads KGHDR; CDR2 reads SFDVKD. With 4 bases removed from V and 0 bases from J, the gap between germline ends came to 11 bases. CDR3 length equals 15 residues. CDR3 sequence (DNA): TGTGCCACCAGTGACCCAGGGGAATACCAAGAGACCCAGTACTTC. Encoded protein: CATSDPGEYQETQYF.

V usage is TRBV2 and J usage is TRBJ2-5, with D perhaps matching TRBD1 (6 bases). The ends were cut back, 10 bases at V and 5 bases at J, with 23 bases in the middle. The germline V gene has CDR1 SNHLY and CDR2 FYNNEI. The CDR3 sequence is 15 residues long. CDR3 bases: TGTGCCAACAGCCCAGGGGCTTCCCAGTCGGAGACCCAGTACTTC. Protein sequence: CANSPGASQSETQYF.

Many counts were recorded for this clonotype. This chain joins TRBV20-1 and TRBJ1-4; D is uncertain. Germline V gene lookup returns CDR1 DFQATT and CDR2 SNEGSKA (reference sequence). This CDR3 has 12 residues. Trimming took 5 bases from V and 3 from J, leaving 7 bases between them. The CDR3 reads CSAGESNEKLFF. CDR3 coding DNA: TGCAGTGCTGGGGAGTCTAATGAAAAACTGTTTTTT.

This clonotype occurred many times. The V and J genes are TRBV6-1 and TRBJ2-7; a weak D match, TRBD1 (5 bases). This CDR3 spans 14 amino acids. V was cut by 6 bases and J by 6 bases, with 18 bases left in between. The germline V gene has CDR1 MNHNS and CDR2 SASEGT. CDR3 bases: TGTGCCAGCAGCCCTTTCAGGGAAGTCGGCGAGCAGTACTTC. The encoded protein is CASSPFREVGEQYF.

The rearrangement uses TRBV27 and TRBJ2-1; a possible D gene is TRBD2 (5 bases). The CDR3 contains 12 residues. CDR1 is MNHEY and CDR2 is SMNVEV in the germline V gene (reference sequence). The germline V and J ends were trimmed by 8 bases and 6 bases, with 11 bases remaining between them. The DNA of the CDR3 is TGTGCCAGCCGGACGGCGGGCAATGAGCAGTTCTTC. As protein: CASRTAGNEQFF.

At least ten counts were recorded for this clonotype. This chain joins TRBV5-6 and TRBJ2-7, with D possibly TRBD1 on 5 matching bases. V lost 0 bases to trimming and J lost 2 bases, with 6 bases between them. The V gene's germline CDR1 is SGHDT and CDR2 YYEEEE. The CDR3 covers 13 residues. This CDR3 reads CASSLDRTYEQYF. CDR3 DNA: TGTGCCAGCAGCTTGGACAGGACCTACGAGCAGTACTTC.

This clonotype was observed at least ten times. The chain has TRBV5-1 and TRBJ2-5; D not certain. Trimming removed 0 bases at V and 3 bases at J, with 9 bases between. CDR3 size: 14 residues. Looked up from germline, CDR1 is SGHRS and CDR2 is YFSETQ. In nucleotides, the CDR3 is TGCGCCAGCAGCTTGGCAGATGGTAAAGAGACCCAGTACTTC. Its protein is CASSLADGKETQYF.

There are many counts of this clonotype. The chain employs TRBV20-1 and TRBJ1-1, with 10 bases that match TRBD1. Trimming took 2 bases from V and 1 from J; bases not matched to a gene: 19. This CDR3 has 20 amino acids. Per the germline V gene, CDR1 is DFQATT and CDR2 is SNEGSKA (reference sequence). The CDR3 DNA is TGCAGTGCTAGAACCCCCCCATACCGACAGGGGGCGGGAAGGAACACTGAAGCTTTCTTT. Protein product: CSARTPPYRQGAGRNTEAFF.

At least ten counts were recorded for this clonotype. V gene TRBV7-9 combines with J gene TRBJ2-5; TRBD1 matches at 10 bases. The CDR3 consists of 15 residues. CDR1 SEHNR and CDR2 FQNEAQ come from the germline V gene (reference sequence). The junction had 6 bases not matched to a gene; V was cut back by 5 bases and J by 3 bases. The CDR3 here is CASSPGTGVKETQYF. CDR3 coding DNA: TGTGCCAGCAGCCCGGGGACAGGGGTCAAAGAGACCCAGTACTTC.

The V gene is TRBV20-1, the J gene TRBJ2-7, with 11 bases matching TRBD2. Germline V gives CDR1 DFQATT, CDR2 SNEGSKA (reference sequence). V was pared by 0 bases and J by 5 bases, with 6 bases of the junction left unmatched. The CDR3 extends over 15 amino acids. The CDR3 DNA is TGCAGTGCTAGAGATTTAGCGGGAGGGCGGGACGAGCAGTACTTC. Translated, it gives CSARDLAGGRDEQYF.

At least ten counts were recorded for this clonotype. The chain recombines TRBV30 with TRBJ1-2, with 8 bases fitting TRBD1. V trimming: 5 bases; J trimming: 4 bases; junction bases outside the gene matches: 3. Per the germline V gene, CDR1 is GTSNPN and CDR2 is SVGIG (reference sequence). The CDR3 contains 12 residues. CDR3 coding DNA: TGTGCCTGGCGCGGGACAGGCTATGGCTACACCTTC. Protein product: CAWRGTGYGYTF.

The rearrangement uses TRBV27 and TRBJ2-7; the D is unclear. Germline-derived CDR1 and CDR2 are MNHEY and SMNVEV (reference sequence). V lost 6 bases and J lost 4, with 13 bases in between. The CDR3 is 13 amino acids. This chain's CDR3 is CASSLARYYEQYF. CDR3 bases: TGTGCCAGCAGCCTTGCGAGGTATTACGAGCAGTACTTC.

The table lists this clonotype with many counts. The chain uses TRBV25-1 and TRBJ2-5, with 7 bases identical to TRBD1. The CDR3 length is 16 residues. The J segment lost 0 bases and the V segment lost 1 base, leaving 5 bases of the junction unmatched. Per the germline V gene, CDR1 is MGHDK and CDR2 is SYGVNS. DNA of the CDR3: TGTGCCAGCAGTGAATTCCGGGGACAGAACCAAGAGACCCAGTACTTC. This sequence encodes CASSEFRGQNQETQYF. Full variable domain (missing parts from reference TRBV25-1 and TRBJ2-5): EADIYQTPRYLVIGTGKKITLECSQTMGHDKMYWYQQDPGMELHLIHYSYGVNSTEKGDLSSESTVSRIRTEHFPLTLESARPSHTSQYLCASSEFRGQNQETQYFGPGTRLLVL.

This chain links TRBV7-2 with TRBJ2-5, with D uncertain. The DNA end is a closer match to TRBJ2-7, so the J assignment may be wrong. The CDR3 consists of 13 residues. The germline V gene encodes CDR1 SGHTA and CDR2 FQGNSA. This CDR3 is CASRDVANYEQYF. The CDR3 bases are TGTGCCAGCAGGGACGTTGCGAACTACGAGCAGTACTTC.